This T cell receptor beta chain originates from a study of blood T cell repertoires in COVID-19. CDR1 is WNHNN, CDR2 SYGVQD, per germline (reference sequence). This CDR3 has 13 residues. Trimming left V 5 bases short and J 5 bases short, with 12 bases between. The protocol was immunoSEQ multiplex PCR, while the TCRdb copy is restricted to in-frame clones and leaves out a portion. This sample has roughly 250,000 clones; approximately 80% occur once, and the top ten carry approximately 4%. The J gene is TRBJ2-5, the V gene TRBV10-1; D perhaps matches TRBD1 (7 bases). The receptor was derived from a woman in her 40s with active or convalescent COVID-19. Sequenced sample: peripheral blood. CDR3 in DNA: TGCGCCAGCAGTCAGGGGGGCACGGAGACCCAGTACTTC. It specifies CASSQGGTETQYF.